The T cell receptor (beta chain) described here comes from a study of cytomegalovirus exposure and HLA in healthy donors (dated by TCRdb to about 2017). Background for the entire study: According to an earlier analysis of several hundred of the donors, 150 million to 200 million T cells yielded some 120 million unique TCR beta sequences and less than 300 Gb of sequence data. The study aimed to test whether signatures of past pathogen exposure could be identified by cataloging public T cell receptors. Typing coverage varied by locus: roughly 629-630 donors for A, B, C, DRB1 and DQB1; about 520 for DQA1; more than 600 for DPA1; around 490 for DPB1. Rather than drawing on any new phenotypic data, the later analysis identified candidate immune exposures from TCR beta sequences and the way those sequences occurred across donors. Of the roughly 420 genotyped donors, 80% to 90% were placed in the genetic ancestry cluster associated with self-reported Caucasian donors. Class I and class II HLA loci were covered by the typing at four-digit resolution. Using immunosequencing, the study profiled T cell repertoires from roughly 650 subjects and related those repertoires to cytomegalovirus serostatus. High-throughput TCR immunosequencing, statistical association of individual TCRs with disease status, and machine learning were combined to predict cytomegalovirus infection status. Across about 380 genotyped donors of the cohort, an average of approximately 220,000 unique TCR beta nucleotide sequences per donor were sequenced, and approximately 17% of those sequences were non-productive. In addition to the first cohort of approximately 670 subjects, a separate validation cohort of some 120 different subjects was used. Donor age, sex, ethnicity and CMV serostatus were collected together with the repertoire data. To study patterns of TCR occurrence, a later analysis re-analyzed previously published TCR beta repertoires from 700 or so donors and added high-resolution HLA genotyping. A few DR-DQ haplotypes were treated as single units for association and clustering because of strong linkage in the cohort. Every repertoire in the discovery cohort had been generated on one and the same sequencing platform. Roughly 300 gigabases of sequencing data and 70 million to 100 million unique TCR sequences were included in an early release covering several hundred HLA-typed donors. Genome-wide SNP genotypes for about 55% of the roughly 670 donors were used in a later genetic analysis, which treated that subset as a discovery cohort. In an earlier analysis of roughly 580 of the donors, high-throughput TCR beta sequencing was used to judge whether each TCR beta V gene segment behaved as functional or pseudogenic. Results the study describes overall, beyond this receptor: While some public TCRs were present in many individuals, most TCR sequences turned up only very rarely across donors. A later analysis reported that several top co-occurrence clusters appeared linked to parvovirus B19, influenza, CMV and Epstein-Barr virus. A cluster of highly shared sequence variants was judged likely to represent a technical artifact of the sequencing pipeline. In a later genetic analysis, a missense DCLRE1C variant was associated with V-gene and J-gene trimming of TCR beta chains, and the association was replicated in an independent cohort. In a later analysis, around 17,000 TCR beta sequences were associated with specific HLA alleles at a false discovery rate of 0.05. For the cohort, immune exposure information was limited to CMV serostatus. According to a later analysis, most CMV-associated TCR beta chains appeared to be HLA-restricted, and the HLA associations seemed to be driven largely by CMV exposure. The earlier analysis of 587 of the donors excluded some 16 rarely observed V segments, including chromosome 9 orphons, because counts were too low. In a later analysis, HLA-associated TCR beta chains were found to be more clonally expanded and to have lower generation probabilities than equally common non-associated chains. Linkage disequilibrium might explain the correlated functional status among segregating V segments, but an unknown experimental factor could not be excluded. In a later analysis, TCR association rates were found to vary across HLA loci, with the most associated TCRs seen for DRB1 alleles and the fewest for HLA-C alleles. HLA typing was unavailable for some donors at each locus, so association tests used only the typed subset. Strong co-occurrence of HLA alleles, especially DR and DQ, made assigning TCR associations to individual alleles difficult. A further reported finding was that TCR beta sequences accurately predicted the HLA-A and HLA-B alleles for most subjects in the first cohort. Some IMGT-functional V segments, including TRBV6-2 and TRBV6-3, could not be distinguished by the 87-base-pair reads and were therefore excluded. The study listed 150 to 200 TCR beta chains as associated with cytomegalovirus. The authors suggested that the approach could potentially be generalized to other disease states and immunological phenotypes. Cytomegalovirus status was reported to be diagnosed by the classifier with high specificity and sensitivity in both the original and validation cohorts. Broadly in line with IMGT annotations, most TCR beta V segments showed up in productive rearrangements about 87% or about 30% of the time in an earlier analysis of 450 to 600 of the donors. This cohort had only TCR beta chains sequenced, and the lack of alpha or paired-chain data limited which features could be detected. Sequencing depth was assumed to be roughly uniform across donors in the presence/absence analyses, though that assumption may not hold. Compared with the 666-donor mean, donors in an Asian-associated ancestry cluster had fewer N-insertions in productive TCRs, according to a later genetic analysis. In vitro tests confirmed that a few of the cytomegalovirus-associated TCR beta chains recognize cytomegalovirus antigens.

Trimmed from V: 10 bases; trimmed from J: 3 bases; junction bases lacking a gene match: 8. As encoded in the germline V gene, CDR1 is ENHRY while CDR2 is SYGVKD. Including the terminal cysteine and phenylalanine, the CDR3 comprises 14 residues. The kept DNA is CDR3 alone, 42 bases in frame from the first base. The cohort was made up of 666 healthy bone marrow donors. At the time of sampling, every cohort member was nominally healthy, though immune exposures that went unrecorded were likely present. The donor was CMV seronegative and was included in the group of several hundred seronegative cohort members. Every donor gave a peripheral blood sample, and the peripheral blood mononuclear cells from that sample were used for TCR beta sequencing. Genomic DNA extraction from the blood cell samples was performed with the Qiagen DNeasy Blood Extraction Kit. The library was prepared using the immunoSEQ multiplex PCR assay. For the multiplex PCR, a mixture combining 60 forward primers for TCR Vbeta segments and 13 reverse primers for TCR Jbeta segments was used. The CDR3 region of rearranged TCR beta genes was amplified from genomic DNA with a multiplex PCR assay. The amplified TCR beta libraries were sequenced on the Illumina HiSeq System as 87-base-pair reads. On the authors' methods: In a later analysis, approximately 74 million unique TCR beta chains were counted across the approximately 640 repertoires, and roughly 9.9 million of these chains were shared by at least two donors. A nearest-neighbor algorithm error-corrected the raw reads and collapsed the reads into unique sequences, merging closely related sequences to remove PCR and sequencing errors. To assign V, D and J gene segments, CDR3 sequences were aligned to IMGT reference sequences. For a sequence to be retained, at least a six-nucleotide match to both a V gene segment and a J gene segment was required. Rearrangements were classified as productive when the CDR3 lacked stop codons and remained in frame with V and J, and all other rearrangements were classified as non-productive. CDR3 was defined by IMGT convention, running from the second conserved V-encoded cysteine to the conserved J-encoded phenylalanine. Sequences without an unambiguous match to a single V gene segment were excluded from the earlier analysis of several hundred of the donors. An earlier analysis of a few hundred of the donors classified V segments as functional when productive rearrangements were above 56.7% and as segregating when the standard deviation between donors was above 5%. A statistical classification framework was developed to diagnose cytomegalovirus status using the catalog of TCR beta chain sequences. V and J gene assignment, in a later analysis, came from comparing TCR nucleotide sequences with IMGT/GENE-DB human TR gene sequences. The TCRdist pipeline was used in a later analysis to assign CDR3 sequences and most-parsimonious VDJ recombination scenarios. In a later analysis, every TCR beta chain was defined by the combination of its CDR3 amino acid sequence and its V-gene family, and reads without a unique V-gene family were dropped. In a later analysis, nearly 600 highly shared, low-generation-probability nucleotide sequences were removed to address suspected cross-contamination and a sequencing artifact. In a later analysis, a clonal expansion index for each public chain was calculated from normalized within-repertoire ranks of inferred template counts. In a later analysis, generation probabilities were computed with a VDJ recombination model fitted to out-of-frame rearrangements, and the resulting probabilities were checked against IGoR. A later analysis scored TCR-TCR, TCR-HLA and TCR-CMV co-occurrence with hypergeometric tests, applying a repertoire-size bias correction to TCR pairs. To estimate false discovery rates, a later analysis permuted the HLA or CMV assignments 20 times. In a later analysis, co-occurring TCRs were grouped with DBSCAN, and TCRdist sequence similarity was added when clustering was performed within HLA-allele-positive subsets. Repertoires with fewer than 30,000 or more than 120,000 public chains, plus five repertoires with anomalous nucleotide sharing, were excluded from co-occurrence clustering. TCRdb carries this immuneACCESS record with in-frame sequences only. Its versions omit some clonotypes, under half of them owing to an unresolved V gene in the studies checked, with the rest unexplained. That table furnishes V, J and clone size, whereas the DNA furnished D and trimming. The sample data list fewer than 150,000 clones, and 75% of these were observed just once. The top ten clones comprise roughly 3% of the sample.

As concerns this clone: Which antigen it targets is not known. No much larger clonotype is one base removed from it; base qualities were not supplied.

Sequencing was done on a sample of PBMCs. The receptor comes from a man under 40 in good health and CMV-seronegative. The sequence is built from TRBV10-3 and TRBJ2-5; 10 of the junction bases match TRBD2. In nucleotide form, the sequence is TGTGCCACCAGGGACGGACTAGCGGAAGAGACCCAGTACTTC. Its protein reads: CATRDGLAEETQYF.